The clone carrying this T cell receptor (beta chain) has at least ten counts. Its antigen is unidentified. This sample was taken from a study of T cells after yellow fever vaccination. General study findings and limits: Only a small proportion of the clonotypes turned up in both the CD4 and the CD8 compartments, likely arising from convergent recombination. Abundant bulk-derived clonotypes could contaminate FACS-sorted repertoires.

TCRdb independently ran MiXCR on the 5' RACE reads; one entry per CDR3 protein. This table has some 240,000 distinct CDR3 sequences, around 4.9% appearing once. Deletions cut 1 base from V and 10 bases from J, with 8 bases between. The CDR3 contains 13 residues. Per the germline V gene, CDR1 is SGHTA and CDR2 is FQGNSA. Sequencing used CD4+ T cells sorted from PBMCs, obtained on the day of the yellow fever booster vaccination. The V gene is TRBV7-2, the J gene TRBJ1-6, with D unclear. The sequence was obtained from a young man who received the YFV17D yellow fever vaccine. CDR3 sequence (DNA): TGTGCCAGCAGCTTAGAGGAGAAATCACCCCTCCACTTT. It specifies CASSLEEKSPLHF.